Listed below are T cell receptor beta chains from one sample, sequenced in a study of CD8+CD57+ T cells in acquired aplastic anemia. TCRdb reanalysed the reads using MiXCR and keeps one entry per CDR3 protein. The sample lists 400,000 to 600,000 distinct CDR3 sequences; approximately 32% were seen once. Sample: sorted CD4+, CD8+, or CD8+CD57+ T cells (not recorded which) from PBMCs. The receptors originated from a human donor with aplastic anemia. Both conserved end residues are part of each CDR3. A D gene is named only where the DNA matches it firmly. The size field is filled for only some rows; it gives once, few, many or a size class.

J gene: TRBJ1-2; clone size: few; D gene: TRBD1; V gene: TRBV20-1; CDR3 DNA: TGCAGTGCTAGTTTCCGGGACAGGGGTGTTTGGGGCTACACCTTC; CDR3 protein: CSASFRDRGVWGYTF
J gene: TRBJ1-1; clone size: NA; D gene: NA; V gene: TRBV19; CDR3 DNA: TGTGCCAGTAGTACTGGGACGAACACTGAAGCTTTCTTT; CDR3 protein: CASSTGTNTEAFF
J gene: TRBJ2-3; clone size: few; D gene: TRBD2; V gene: TRBV3-1; CDR3 DNA: TGTGCCAGCAGCCAAAGCGGGATTTTAGATACGCAGTATTTT; CDR3 protein: CASSQSGILDTQYF
J gene: TRBJ1-1; clone size: NA; D gene: NA; V gene: TRBV7-9; CDR3 DNA: TGTGCCAGCAGCTTAGAAGGGGGGCGGACTGAAGCTTTCTTT; CDR3 protein: CASSLEGGRTEAFF
J gene: TRBJ1-5; clone size: many; D gene: TRBD1; V gene: TRBV6-1; CDR3 DNA: TGTGCCAGCAGTATGAGGGGGCATCAGCCCCAGCATTTT; CDR3 protein: CASSMRGHQPQHF
J gene: TRBJ2-1; clone size: NA; D gene: NA; V gene: TRBV7-8; CDR3 DNA: TGTGCCAGCAGCTTAGTGAGGGGGAAAGTCTACAATGAGCAGTTCTTC; CDR3 protein: CASSLVRGKVYNEQFF
J gene: TRBJ1-1; clone size: NA; D gene: NA; V gene: TRBV5-1; CDR3 DNA: TGCGCCAGCAGCTTGGGGACAGAGGCTGAAGCTTTCTTT; CDR3 protein: CASSLGTEAEAFF
J gene: TRBJ1-2; clone size: many; D gene: TRBD1; V gene: TRBV9; CDR3 DNA: TGTGCCAGCAGCGTAGGAGTGGGACAGGCGACCTACTACACCTTC; CDR3 protein: CASSVGVGQATYYTF
J gene: TRBJ1-5; clone size: NA; D gene: NA; V gene: TRBV12-3/TRBV12-4; CDR3 DNA: TGTGCCAGCGCCCTTCGGGGAGGGATCAATCAGCCCCAGCATTTT; CDR3 protein: CASALRGGINQPQHF
J gene: TRBJ2-5; clone size: many; D gene: TRBD2; V gene: TRBV10-3; CDR3 DNA: TGTGCCATCAGTGAGGTAGCGGGGGGAATAGAGACCCAGTACTTC; CDR3 protein: CAISEVAGGIETQYF
J gene: TRBJ2-1; clone size: NA; D gene: TRBD2; V gene: TRBV29-1; CDR3 DNA: TGCAGCGTTGGGACTAGCGGGAGTCTCTACAATGAGCAGTTCTTC; CDR3 protein: CSVGTSGSLYNEQFF
J gene: TRBJ1-6; clone size: many; D gene: TRBD1; V gene: TRBV5-1; CDR3 DNA: TGCGCCAGCAGCCCGGACAGGGTAAATTCACCCCTCCACTTT; CDR3 protein: CASSPDRVNSPLHF
J gene: TRBJ2-3; clone size: many; D gene: NA; V gene: TRBV29-1; CDR3 DNA: TGCAGCGTTGAGAGGGTCGTTCAGTATTTT; CDR3 protein: CSVERVVQYF
J gene: TRBJ1-5; clone size: NA; D gene: NA; V gene: TRBV2; CDR3 DNA: TGTGCCAGCAGTGAGGGGGGCGAGGATCAGCCCCAGCATTTT; CDR3 protein: CASSEGGEDQPQHF
J gene: TRBJ2-1; clone size: few; D gene: NA; V gene: TRBV7-2; CDR3 DNA: TGTGCCAGCAGGGTTGGGAAACCCTACAATGAGCAGTTCTTC; CDR3 protein: CASRVGKPYNEQFF
J gene: TRBJ1-1; clone size: NA; D gene: NA; V gene: TRBV13; CDR3 DNA: TGTGCCAGCAGGAAAGGGGGTCCTGAAGCTTTCTTT; CDR3 protein: CASRKGGPEAFF
J gene: TRBJ2-3; clone size: NA; D gene: NA; V gene: TRBV5-6; CDR3 DNA: TGTGCCAGCAGCTTTGGTGGGGGAGGCCACACAGATACGCAGTATTTT; CDR3 protein: CASSFGGGGHTDTQYF
J gene: TRBJ2-7; clone size: NA; D gene: TRBD2; V gene: TRBV5-1; CDR3 DNA: TGCGCCAGCAGCACCATTAGCGGGGGGGGTACCTACGAGCAGTACTTC; CDR3 protein: CASSTISGGGTYEQYF
J gene: TRBJ1-4; clone size: NA; D gene: NA; V gene: TRBV20-1; CDR3 DNA: TGCAGTGCTAGTTGGTCAAACAGTGAAAAACTGTTTTTT; CDR3 protein: CSASWSNSEKLFF
J gene: TRBJ1-1; clone size: few; D gene: NA; V gene: TRBV10-3; CDR3 DNA: TGTGCCAGCGACAAGGAAGGCACTGAAGCTTTCTTT; CDR3 protein: CASDKEGTEAFF
J gene: TRBJ1-3; clone size: few; D gene: NA; V gene: TRBV12-5; CDR3 DNA: TGTGCTAGTGGTTTGATGACCGGGGGCAGAAACACCATATATTTT; CDR3 protein: CASGLMTGGRNTIYF
J gene: TRBJ1-3; clone size: many; D gene: NA; V gene: TRBV7-6; CDR3 DNA: TGTGCCAGCAGCTTAGGCGTGGTCTCTGGAAACACCATATATTTT; CDR3 protein: CASSLGVVSGNTIYF
J gene: TRBJ1-5; clone size: NA; D gene: NA; V gene: TRBV10-3; CDR3 DNA: TGTGCCAGAAGGCGGGCGGCGGACTTGGGTCAGCCCCAGCATTTT; CDR3 protein: CARRRAADLGQPQHF
J gene: TRBJ1-6; clone size: many; D gene: NA; V gene: TRBV30; CDR3 DNA: TGTGCCTGGAGCGCAGGGAACTATAATTCACCCCTCCACTTT; CDR3 protein: CAWSAGNYNSPLHF
J gene: TRBJ1-2; clone size: NA; D gene: NA; V gene: TRBV6-1; CDR3 DNA: TGTGCCAGCAGTGAATTCGGAGGTGGGGATGGCTACACCTTC; CDR3 protein: CASSEFGGGDGYTF
J gene: TRBJ1-3; clone size: NA; D gene: NA; V gene: TRBV4-2; CDR3 DNA: TGTGCCAGCAGCCAACTCGGCAGGGCCGGAAACACCATATATTTT; CDR3 protein: CASSQLGRAGNTIYF
J gene: TRBJ2-7; clone size: few; D gene: TRBD2; V gene: TRBV6-1; CDR3 DNA: TGTGCCAGCAGTGGAGCCGGGACTAGCTCCTACGAGCAGTACTTC; CDR3 protein: CASSGAGTSSYEQYF
J gene: TRBJ1-2; clone size: NA; D gene: NA; V gene: TRBV20-1; CDR3 DNA: TGCAGTGCCTTTAACTTGGACTCTAACTATGGCTACACCTTC; CDR3 protein: CSAFNLDSNYGYTF
J gene: TRBJ2-1; clone size: NA; D gene: NA; V gene: TRBV20-1; CDR3 DNA: TGCAGTGCTTCTCCCCCGGGACCGGTCGGTAATGAGCAGTTCTTC; CDR3 protein: CSASPPGPVGNEQFF